The next 28 T cell receptor beta chains were all read from a single sample in a study of cytomegalovirus exposure and HLA in healthy donors (dated by TCRdb to about 2017). Library preparation used the immunoSEQ multiplex PCR assay. For the multiplex PCR, a mixture combining 60 forward primers for TCR Vbeta segments and 13 reverse primers for TCR Jbeta segments was used. The immuneACCESS repertoire file appears here via TCRdb, limited to in-frame rearrangements. These files lack a portion of the clones; in checked studies, under half of the deficit traces to unresolved V genes, and the cause of the others is not known. This sample lists over 55,000 clones; roughly two thirds were detected once. Together, the top ten hold roughly 7.2% of the sample. The sample consisted of PBMCs. Source of these receptors: a man aged 40-55 years in good health and CMV-seropositive.

The gene calls are TRBV30 and TRBJ2-5; D unresolved. Deletions cut 0 bases from V and 3 bases from J, with 8 bases between. This CDR3 region has 13 residues. Germline values: CDR1 GTSNPN, CDR2 SVGIG (reference sequence). CDR3 protein: CAWSVPNEETQYF. The DNA for the CDR3 is TGTGCCTGGAGTGTACCTAATGAAGAGACCCAGTACTTC. The variable domain in full, completed from reference TRBV30 and TRBJ2-5, reads SQTIHQWPATLVQPVGSPLSLECTVEGTSNPNLYWYRQAAGRGLQLLFYSVGIGQISSEVPQNLSASRPQDRQFILSSKKLLLSDSGFYLCAWSVPNEETQYFGPGTRLLVL.

The genes are TRBV5-6 and TRBJ1-1, with TRBD1 identical over 7 bases. This CDR3 has 15 amino acids. CDR1 is SGHDT and CDR2 is YYEEEE in the germline V gene. The V gene end was trimmed by 1 base and the J gene end by 1 base; junction bases not matched to a gene: 4. CDR3 nucleotides: TGTGCCAGCAGCTTGATGGGACAGCGGAACACTGAAGCTTTCTTT. Amino acid sequence: CASSLMGQRNTEAFF. Supplemented by reference TRBV5-6 and TRBJ1-1, the full variable domain reads DAGVTQSPTHLIKTRGQQVTLRCSPKSGHDTVSWYQQALGQGPQFIFQYYEEEERQRGNFPDRFSGHQFPNYSSELNVNALLLGDSALYLCASSLMGQRNTEAFFGQGTRLTVV.

This clone has just a few counts. The rearrangement joins TRBV27 to TRBJ2-2; 7 bases match TRBD1. Trimming cost V 6 bases and J 4 bases; bases outside gene matches: 5. Germline V CDR1 and CDR2: MNHEY, SMNVEV (reference sequence). The CDR3 spans 14 residues. The CDR3 DNA reads as TGTGCCAGCAGGCCTGGACAGGTCACCGGGGAGCTGTTTTTT. Translating it yields CASRPGQVTGELFF.

This chain connects TRBV15 to TRBJ2-1, with D uncertain. The CDR3 spans 14 residues. Trimming shortened V by 0 bases and J by 6 bases, and 9 bases separated the two germline ends. Looked up from germline, CDR1 is LNHNV and CDR2 is YYDKDF (reference sequence). As DNA, the CDR3 is TGTGCCACCAGCAGAGAGGGCAGCCGCAATGAGCAGTTCTTC. Translation: CATSREGSRNEQFF.

CDR3 loop: CASSGTVQETQYF. CDR3 in DNA: TGTGCCAGCAGTGGCACGGTACAAGAGACCCAGTACTTC. This rearrangement joins TRBV25-1 to TRBJ2-5; D gene unclear. The length of the CDR3 is 13 residues. V was clipped by 4 bases and J by 2 bases, with 8 bases between them. The germline gives CDR1 MGHDK, CDR2 SYGVNS.

Comments on this clone: The junction departs from the called germline gene at one end, perhaps through a read error. The chain links TRBV10-1 to TRBJ1-5; tentatively, D is TRBD1 (6 bases). In germline, CDR1 is WNHNN, CDR2 SYGVQD (reference sequence). This CDR3 is built from 17 residues. The CDR3 spells CAGRPPGHDYSNQPQHF. In DNA form, the CDR3 reads TGCGCCGGCAGACCCCCGGGACACGATTATAGCAATCAGCCCCAGCATTTT.

The chain combines TRBV9 with TRBJ2-7; D gene uncertain. The CDR3 loop spans 15 amino acids. Trimming shortened V by 0 bases and J by 0 bases, and 10 bases separated the two germline ends. In germline, CDR1 is SGDLS, CDR2 YYNGEE. The CDR3 loop reads CASSVGSQNSYEQYF. In DNA, the CDR3 is TGTGCCAGCAGCGTAGGTTCACAAAACTCCTACGAGCAGTACTTC.

This clone was seen more than once but under ten times. This chain joins TRBV6-1 and TRBJ1-1, with a possible D match to TRBD1 (5 bases). Germline lookup yields CDR1 MNHNS and CDR2 SASEGT. The V end was cut by 4 bases, the J end by 2 bases, with 20 bases between. CDR3 length: 17 residues. CDR3 DNA: TGTGCCAGCAGTGGGTTTCCAGGGTCAGGAGTAAACACTGAAGCTTTCTTT. Translated: CASSGFPGSGVNTEAFF.

The chain uses TRBV6-1 and TRBJ2-3, with a weak D call TRBD2 (7 bases). Germline CDR1 MNHNS, CDR2 SASEGT. The CDR3 spans 15 residues. Trimming left V 6 bases short and J 4 bases short, with 17 bases between. The CDR3 region is CASSDPGGLADTQYF. CDR3 coding DNA: TGTGCCAGCAGCGACCCGGGGGGCCTCGCAGATACGCAGTATTTT.

The genes are TRBV28 and TRBJ1-5, with TRBD1 matching over 8 bases. V lost 7 bases, J lost 1 base, and 3 bases stayed unmatched. This CDR3 contains 14 residues. CDR1 and CDR2 (germline): MDHEN, SYDVKM. In nucleotides, the CDR3 is TGTGCCAGCATTACAGGGGGGAGCAATCAGCCCCAGCATTTT. It specifies CASITGGSNQPQHF.

This chain connects TRBV5-6 to TRBJ2-5; 7 bases match TRBD2. CDR3 length: 15 residues. The V and J ends lost 0 bases and 3 bases, in that order; junction bases with no gene match: 5. Germline values: CDR1 SGHDT, CDR2 YYEEEE. CDR3 nucleotide sequence: TGTGCCAGCAGCTTGGCGGGGGGAATGAAAGAGACCCAGTACTTC. It is translated as CASSLAGGMKETQYF.

The CDR3 here is CASSSSSSPHEQYF. In nucleotides, the CDR3 is TGTGCCAGCAGCTCGTCGTCGAGTCCTCACGAGCAGTACTTC. The chain uses TRBV5-4 and TRBJ2-7; D unclear. The ends were cut back, 3 bases at V and 5 bases at J, with 15 bases in the middle. Germline V gene sequence: CDR1 SGHNT, CDR2 YYREEE (reference sequence). The CDR3 runs to 14 residues.

The genes are TRBV6-5 and TRBJ1-5; D is possibly TRBD1 (5 bases). CDR1 is MNHEY and CDR2 is SVGAGI in the germline V gene. This CDR3 comprises 15 residues. Trimming pared 8 bases from V and 0 bases from J, leaving 14 bases between. CDR3 sequence reads: CASALSGGSNQPQHF. The CDR3 nucleotides read TGTGCCAGCGCTCTCTCCGGGGGTAGCAATCAGCCCCAGCATTTT.

V and J are TRBV27 and TRBJ1-1; TRBD1 matches 8 bases. The J segment lost 5 bases and the V segment lost 2 bases, leaving 4 bases of the junction unmatched. The CDR3 covers 14 residues. CDR1 is MNHEY and CDR2 is SMNVEV in the germline V gene (reference sequence). DNA of the CDR3: TGTGCCAGCAGTTTACGACAGGGGATTACTGAAGCTTTCTTT. It is translated as CASSLRQGITEAFF.

The chain couples TRBV27 to TRBJ2-7, with D perhaps TRBD1 (6 bases). Deletions cut 2 bases from V and 6 bases from J, with 14 bases between. CDR1 and CDR2 from the germline V gene are MNHEY and SMNVEV (reference sequence). This CDR3 contains 14 residues. The CDR3 is CASSLGVGGSEQYF. CDR3 sequence (DNA): TGTGCCAGCAGTTTAGGGGTAGGGGGTAGCGAGCAGTACTTC.

This clone showed up just a few times. V usage is TRBV18 and J usage is TRBJ1-1; 11 positions agree with TRBD1. CDR1 is KGHSH, CDR2 LQKENI, per germline. The V gene end was trimmed by 3 bases and the J gene end by 0 bases; junction bases not matched to a gene: 3. The CDR3 length is 16 residues. CDR3 in amino acids: CASSPGQGGLNTEAFF. The CDR3, as DNA: TGTGCCAGCTCACCGGGACAGGGGGGGCTGAACACTGAAGCTTTCTTT.

This clone was seen just once. J is TRBJ2-5 and V is TRBV19, with D tentatively TRBD1 (6 bases). The germline V gene has CDR1 LNHDA and CDR2 SQIVND (reference sequence). V was cut by 6 bases and J by 5 bases, with 13 bases left in between. CDR3 length equals 13 residues. Here the CDR3 DNA reads TGTGCCAGTAGCGTTTGGGGGCAGGAGACCCAGTACTTC. It is translated as CASSVWGQETQYF. The full variable domain, its missing parts supplied by reference TRBV19 and TRBJ2-5, is DGGITQSPKYLFRKEGQNVTLSCEQNLNHDAMYWYRQDPGQGLRLIYYSQIVNDFQKGDIAEGYSVSREKKESFPLTVTSAQKNPTAFYLCASSVWGQETQYFGPGTRLLVL.

The chain couples TRBV2 to TRBJ1-2; no definite D call. The CDR3 length is 14 residues. The V gene lost 1 base and the J gene lost 4 bases, with 10 bases spanning the gap. Germline V CDR1 and CDR2: SNHLY, FYNNEI. CDR3 coding DNA: TGTGCCAGCAGTGAAGAGTCAGGATCCTATGGCTACACCTTC. Its translation: CASSEESGSYGYTF.

The CDR3 DNA reads TGTGCCAGCAGAAGGGACAGGAACAACCAAGAGACCCAGTACTTC. Protein: CASRRDRNNQETQYF. The chain employs TRBV5-4 and TRBJ2-5; TRBD1 aligns across 8 bases. Germline V gene sequence: CDR1 SGHNT, CDR2 YYREEE (reference sequence). The CDR3 is 15 residues long. V was clipped by 5 bases and J by 0 bases; unmatched bases: 6.

The J gene is TRBJ2-2, the V gene TRBV5-1; TRBD1 might be the D (6 bases). CDR3 length equals 15 residues. CDR1 is SGHRS, CDR2 YFSETQ, per germline. The germline V and J ends were trimmed by 0 bases and 3 bases, with 9 bases remaining between them. CDR3 sequence (DNA): TGCGCCAGCAGCTTGGGGGCAGGGGACACCGGGGAGCTGTTTTTT. Translating it yields CASSLGAGDTGELFF.

This clone has more than one count but fewer than ten. The chain links TRBV9 to TRBJ2-5; unclear D gene. Trimming removed 0 bases from V and 2 bases from J, with 8 bases in between. Germline assignment: CDR1 SGDLS and CDR2 YYNGEE. CDR3 length: 14 amino acids. CDR3 sequence: CASSVGSIQETQYF. For the CDR3, the DNA is TGTGCCAGCAGCGTAGGTAGCATACAAGAGACCCAGTACTTC.

The rearrangement links TRBV4-2 to TRBJ2-7; D unclear. Between the trimmed V and J ends, which lost 0 bases and 4 bases, there was a span of 7 bases. The germline gives CDR1 LGHNA, CDR2 YNFKEQ. The CDR3 extends over 13 amino acids. The DNA of the CDR3 is TGTGCCAGCAGCCAAGAAGCTCAATACGAGCAGTACTTC. Amino acids: CASSQEAQYEQYF.

The DNA of the CDR3 is TGTGCCAGCAGTCGAGCGGGTTTCACAGATACGCAGTATTTT. This codes for CASSRAGFTDTQYF. The chain employs TRBV28 and TRBJ2-3, with D perhaps TRBD2 (6 bases). This CDR3 is 14 amino acids long. Trimming removed 5 bases from V and 2 bases from J, with 11 bases in between. CDR1 and CDR2 (germline): MDHEN, SYDVKM.

The chain is built from TRBV7-9 and TRBJ2-6; 7 bases are shared with TRBD1. CDR1 is SEHNR and CDR2 is FQNEAQ in the germline V gene (reference sequence). The CDR3 is made up of 14 amino acids. The trim removed 6 bases at V and 8 bases at J, leaving 7 bases unmatched. The CDR3 spells CASRQQGPSNVLTF. In DNA, the CDR3 is TGTGCCAGCAGACAACAGGGGCCGTCCAACGTCCTGACTTTC.

V and J are TRBV30 and TRBJ1-1; possibly TRBD1 for D (6 bases). Germline CDR1 is GTSNPN and CDR2 is SVGIG (reference sequence). CDR3 length: 14 residues. V lost 4 bases and J 6 bases, leaving 18 bases between the germline ends. The CDR3 nucleotides read TGTGCCTGGACCTGGGCAGGGGCTGACGCTGAAGCTTTCTTT. Protein sequence: CAWTWAGADAEAFF.

The genes are TRBV7-2 and TRBJ2-7; 10 bases align to TRBD1. Germline V gene lookup returns CDR1 SGHTA and CDR2 FQGNSA. V shed 5 bases, J shed 1 base, and the junction held 8 bases outside the gene matches. The CDR3 length is 16 residues. CDR3 nucleotides: TGTGCCAGCAGCCAACCCCGGGACAGGGGTTCCTACGAGCAGTACTTC. Amino acid sequence: CASSQPRDRGSYEQYF.

CDR3 loop: CASTSGQGAYGYTF. CDR3 bases: TGCGCCAGCACCTCAGGACAGGGGGCCTATGGCTACACCTTC. This chain connects TRBV4-1 to TRBJ1-2; 11 bases map to TRBD1. The germline V gene has CDR1 MGHRA and CDR2 YSYEKL. Losses at the gene ends were 7 bases for V and 4 bases for J; bases not matched to a gene: 5. This CDR3 spans 14 amino acids.

V gene TRBV9 combines with J gene TRBJ2-7; 10 bases map to TRBD1. CDR1 SGDLS and CDR2 YYNGEE come from the germline V gene. Unmatched junction bases numbered 5, after V lost 0 bases and J lost 2 bases. The CDR3 has 16 amino acids. The CDR3 protein is CASSVAPGQGTYEQYF. CDR3 bases: TGTGCCAGCAGCGTAGCCCCGGGACAGGGGACCTACGAGCAGTACTTC.